Given below is one T cell receptor (beta chain) in context. The antigen is not known. The CDR3 extends 3 residues past the end of the read, so its final part is completed from the germline J gene. These data belong to a study of T cell clonality in common variable immunodeficiency. Study-wide results and limits: Reportedly, TCR beta sequences from common variable immunodeficiency showed fewer deletions and N-nucleotide insertions.

Sequencing input was equivalent genomic DNA from CVID and controls. Method: immunoSEQ multiplex PCR; TCRdb's copy keeps in-frame clones and lacks some. Listed for the sample are tens of thousands of clones, none seen a single time. The CDR3 has 14 amino acids. From germline, CDR1 is SNHLY and CDR2 FYNNEI. V gave up 6 bases and J gave up 0 bases, with 8 bases separating them. Specimen: peripheral blood mononuclear cells. The chain combines TRBV2 with TRBJ2-2; no reliable D call. The sequence was collected from a human donor with common variable immunodeficiency. The CDR3 DNA, read in part, is TGTGCCAGCAGCCCGAACACGAACACCGGGGAG. The encoded protein is CASSPNTNTGE. The complete CDR3 sequence is CASSPNTNTGELFF. The full variable domain, completed using reference TRBV2 and TRBJ2-2, is EPEVTQTPSHQVTQMGQEVILRCVPISNHLYFYWYRQILGQKVEFLVSFYNNEISEKSEIFDDQFSVERPDGSNFTLKIRSTKLEDSAMYFCASSPNTNTGELFFGEGSRLTVL.